This T cell receptor (beta chain) was obtained from a study of control samples from healthy donors and cancer patients. V was cut by 3 bases and J by 1 base, with 5 bases left in between. CDR1 and CDR2 from the germline V gene are KGHDR and SFDVKD. CDR3 length equals 13 residues. Measured with immunoSEQ multiplex PCR; TCRdb has only the in-frame clones, and not every one. The table has approximately 170,000 clones, 92% seen once. This clonotype was sampled from a woman aged 30 to 39 in good health. The V call is TRBV24-1, the J call TRBJ1-1; a weak D match, TRBD1 (5 bases). Material: blood. DNA of the CDR3: TGTGCCACCAGTGATGGGGGGAACACTGAAGCTTTCTTT. It is translated as CATSDGGNTEAFF.